The 2 T cell receptor beta chains given below trace back to one sample, sequenced in a study of blood T cell repertoires in COVID-19. The method was immunoSEQ multiplex PCR; TCRdb's version includes in-frame clones alone and lacks a portion of them. In the table there are 200,000 to 250,000 clones, around 80% of which are singletons. The source material was peripheral blood. The receptors derive from a woman in her 70s with acute or convalescent COVID-19.

The V gene is TRBV10-1, the J gene TRBJ2-2; D is unclear. Germline loops: CDR1 WNHNN, CDR2 SYGVQD (reference sequence). Trimming cost V 7 bases and J 5 bases, with 11 bases left between them. The CDR3 is made up of 13 amino acids. CDR3 nucleotides: TGCGCCAGCACCCCCGTAGTGACCGGGGAGCTGTTTTTT. It codes for CASTPVVTGELFF.

The chain couples TRBV27 to TRBJ2-3; 7 positions agree with TRBD2. CDR1 and CDR2 from the germline V gene are MNHEY and SMNVEV (reference sequence). Trimming took 7 bases from V and 5 from J; bases not matched to a gene: 15. CDR3 length: 16 residues. The CDR3 reads CASKVATSAYEDTQYF. The CDR3 bases are TGTGCCAGCAAGGTCGCAACTAGCGCCTACGAAGATACGCAGTATTTT.